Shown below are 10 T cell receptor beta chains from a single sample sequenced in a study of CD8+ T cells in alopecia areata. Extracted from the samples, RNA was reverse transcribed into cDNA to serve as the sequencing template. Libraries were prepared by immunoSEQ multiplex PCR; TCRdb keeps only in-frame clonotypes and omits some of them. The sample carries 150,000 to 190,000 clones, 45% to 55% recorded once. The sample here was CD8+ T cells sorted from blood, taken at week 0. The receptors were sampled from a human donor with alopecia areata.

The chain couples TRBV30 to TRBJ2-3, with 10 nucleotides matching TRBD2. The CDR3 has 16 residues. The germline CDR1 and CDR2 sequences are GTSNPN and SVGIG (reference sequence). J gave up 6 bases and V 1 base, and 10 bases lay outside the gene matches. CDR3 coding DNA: TGTGCCTGGAGTGAGGATAGCGGGGGGTTCTCGGATACGCAGTATTTT. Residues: CAWSEDSGGFSDTQYF.

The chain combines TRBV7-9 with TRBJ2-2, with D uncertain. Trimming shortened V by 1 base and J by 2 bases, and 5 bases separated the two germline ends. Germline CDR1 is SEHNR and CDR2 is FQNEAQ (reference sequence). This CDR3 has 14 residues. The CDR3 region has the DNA TGTGCCAGCAGCTTAGTTGATAACACCGGGGAGCTGTTTTTT. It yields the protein CASSLVDNTGELFF.

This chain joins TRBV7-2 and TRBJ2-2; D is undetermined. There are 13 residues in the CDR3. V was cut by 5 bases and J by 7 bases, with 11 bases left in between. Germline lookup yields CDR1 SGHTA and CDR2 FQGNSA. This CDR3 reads CASSQRLDGELFF. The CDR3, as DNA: TGTGCCAGCAGCCAACGCCTGGACGGGGAGCTGTTTTTT.

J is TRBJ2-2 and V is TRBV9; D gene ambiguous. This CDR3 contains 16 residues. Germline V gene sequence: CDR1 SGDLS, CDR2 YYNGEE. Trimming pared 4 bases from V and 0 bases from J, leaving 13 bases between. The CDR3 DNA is TGTGCCAGCAGCACCCGGAACCATCCGAACACCGGGGAGCTGTTTTTT. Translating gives CASSTRNHPNTGELFF.

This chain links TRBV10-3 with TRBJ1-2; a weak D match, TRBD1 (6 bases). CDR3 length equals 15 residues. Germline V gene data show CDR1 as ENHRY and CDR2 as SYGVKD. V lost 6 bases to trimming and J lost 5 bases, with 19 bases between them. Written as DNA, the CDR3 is TGTGCCATCAGGGACAGCCAGCAAGACAAGTATGGCTACACCTTC. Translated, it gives CAIRDSQQDKYGYTF.

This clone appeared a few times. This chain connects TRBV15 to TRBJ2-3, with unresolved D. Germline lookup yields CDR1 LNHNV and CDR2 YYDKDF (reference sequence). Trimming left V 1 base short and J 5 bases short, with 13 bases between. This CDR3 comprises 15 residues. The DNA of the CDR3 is TGTGCCACCAGCAGAGCGAGAGGAAGTGGAGATACGCAGTATTTT. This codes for CATSRARGSGDTQYF.

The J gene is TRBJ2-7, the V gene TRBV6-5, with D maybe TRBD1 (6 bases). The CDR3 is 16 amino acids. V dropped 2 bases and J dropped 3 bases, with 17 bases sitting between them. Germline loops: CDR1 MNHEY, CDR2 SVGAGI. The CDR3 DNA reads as TGTGCCAGCAGTTACCTACAGGGTGGGGATGGCTACGAGCAGTACTTC. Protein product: CASSYLQGGDGYEQYF.

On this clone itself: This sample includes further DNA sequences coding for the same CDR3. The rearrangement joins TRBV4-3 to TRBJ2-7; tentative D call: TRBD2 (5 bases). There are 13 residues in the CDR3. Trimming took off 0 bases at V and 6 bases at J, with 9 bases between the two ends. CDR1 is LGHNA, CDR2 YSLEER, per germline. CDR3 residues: CASSQDLGSEQYF. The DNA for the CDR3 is TGCGCCAGCAGCCAAGATCTAGGGAGCGAGCAGTACTTC.

The CDR3 is CASSSGVTDTQYF. Here the CDR3 DNA reads TGTGCCAGCAGTTCAGGAGTGACGGATACGCAGTATTTT. The gene calls are TRBV6-6 and TRBJ2-3; no definite D call. The V gene lost 4 bases and the J gene lost 6 bases, with 11 bases spanning the gap. Per germline, CDR1 MNHNY and CDR2 SVGAGI (reference sequence). CDR3 length: 13 residues.

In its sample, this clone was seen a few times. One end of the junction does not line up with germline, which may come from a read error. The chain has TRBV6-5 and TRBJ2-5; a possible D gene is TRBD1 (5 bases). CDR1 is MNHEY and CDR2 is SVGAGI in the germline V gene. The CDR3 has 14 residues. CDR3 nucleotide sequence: TGTGCCAGCAGTCACTCGCAGGGTGGGGAGACCCAGTACTTC. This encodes CASSHSQGGETQYF.